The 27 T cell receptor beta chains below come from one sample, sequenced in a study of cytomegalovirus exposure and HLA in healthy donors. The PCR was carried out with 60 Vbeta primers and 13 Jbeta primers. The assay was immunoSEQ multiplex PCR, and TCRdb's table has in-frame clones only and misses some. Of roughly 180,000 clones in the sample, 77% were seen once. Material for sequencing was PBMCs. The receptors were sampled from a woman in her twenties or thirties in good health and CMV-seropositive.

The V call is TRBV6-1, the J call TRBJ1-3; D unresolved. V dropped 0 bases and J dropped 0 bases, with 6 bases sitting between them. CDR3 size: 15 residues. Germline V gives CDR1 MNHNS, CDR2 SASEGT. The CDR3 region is CASSEAGSSGNTIYF. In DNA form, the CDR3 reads TGTGCCAGCAGTGAAGCAGGGAGCTCTGGAAACACCATATATTTT.

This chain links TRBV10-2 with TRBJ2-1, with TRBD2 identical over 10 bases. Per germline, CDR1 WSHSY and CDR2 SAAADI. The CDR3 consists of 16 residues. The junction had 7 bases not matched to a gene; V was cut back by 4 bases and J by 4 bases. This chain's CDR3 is CASSGTSGTGYNEQFF. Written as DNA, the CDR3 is TGCGCCAGCAGTGGGACTAGCGGAACCGGGTACAATGAGCAGTTCTTC.

CDR3 loop: CASSLATGPSGEKLFF. CDR3 sequence (DNA): TGCGCCAGCAGCTTGGCGACAGGGCCTTCGGGTGAAAAACTGTTTTTT. The chain uses TRBV5-1 and TRBJ1-4; 7 bases map to TRBD1. Germline assignment: CDR1 SGHRS and CDR2 YFSETQ. The CDR3 loop spans 16 amino acids. V shed 0 bases and J 7 bases; nucleotides not matched to a gene: 9.

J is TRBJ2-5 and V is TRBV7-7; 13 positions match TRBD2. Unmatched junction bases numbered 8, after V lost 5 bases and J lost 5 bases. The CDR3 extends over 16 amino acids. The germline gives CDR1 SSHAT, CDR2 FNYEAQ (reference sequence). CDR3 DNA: TGTGCCAGCAGCAAACGACTAGCGGGAGGAGGGGAGACCCAGTACTTC. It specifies CASSKRLAGGGETQYF.

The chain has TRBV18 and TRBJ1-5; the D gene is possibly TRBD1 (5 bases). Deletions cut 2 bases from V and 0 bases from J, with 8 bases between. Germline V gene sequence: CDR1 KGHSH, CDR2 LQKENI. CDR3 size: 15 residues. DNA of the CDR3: TGTGCCAGCTCACCAGTGGGGGGTAGCAATCAGCCCCAGCATTTT. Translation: CASSPVGGSNQPQHF. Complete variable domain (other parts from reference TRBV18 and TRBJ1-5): NAGVMQNPRHLVRRRGQEARLRCSPMKGHSHVYWYRQLPEEGLKFMVYLQKENIIDESGMPKERFSAEFPKEGPSILRIQQVVRGDSAAYFCASSPVGGSNQPQHFGDGTRLSIL.

The CDR3 loop reads CASSELIANTEAFF. DNA for the CDR3: TGTGCCAGCAGTGAATTGATAGCTAACACTGAAGCTTTCTTT. The chain employs TRBV6-1 and TRBJ1-1; D is uncertain. The CDR3 loop spans 14 amino acids. Germline CDR1 reads MNHNS; CDR2 reads SASEGT. Trimming removed 2 bases at V and 2 bases at J, with 9 bases between.

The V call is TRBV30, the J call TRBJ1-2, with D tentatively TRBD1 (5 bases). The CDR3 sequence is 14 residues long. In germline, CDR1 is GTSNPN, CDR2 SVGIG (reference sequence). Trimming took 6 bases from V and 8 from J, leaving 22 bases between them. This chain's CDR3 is CACDQGGLIGGYTF. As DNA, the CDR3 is TGTGCCTGTGACCAGGGCGGTCTAATAGGGGGCTACACCTTC.

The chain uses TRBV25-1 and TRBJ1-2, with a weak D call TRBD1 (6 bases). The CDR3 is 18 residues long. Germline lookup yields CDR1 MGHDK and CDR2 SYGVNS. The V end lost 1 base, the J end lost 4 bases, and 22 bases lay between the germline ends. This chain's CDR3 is CASSEFGGGAERAYGYTF. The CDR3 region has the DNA TGTGCCAGCAGTGAATTTGGGGGCGGTGCTGAACGGGCCTATGGCTACACCTTC.

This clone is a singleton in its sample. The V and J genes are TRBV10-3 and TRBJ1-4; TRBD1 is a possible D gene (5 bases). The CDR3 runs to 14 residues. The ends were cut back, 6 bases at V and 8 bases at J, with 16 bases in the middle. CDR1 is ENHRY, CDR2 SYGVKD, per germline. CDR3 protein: CAISPTGGEEKLFF. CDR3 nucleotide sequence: TGTGCCATCAGCCCGACTGGGGGGGAGGAAAAACTGTTTTTT.

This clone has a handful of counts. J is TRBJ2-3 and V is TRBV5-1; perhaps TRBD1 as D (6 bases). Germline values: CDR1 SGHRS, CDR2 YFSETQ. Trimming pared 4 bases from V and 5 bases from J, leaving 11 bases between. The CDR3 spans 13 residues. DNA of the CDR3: TGCGCCAGCAGCGGGGGCCGGCAAGATACGCAGTATTTT. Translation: CASSGGRQDTQYF.

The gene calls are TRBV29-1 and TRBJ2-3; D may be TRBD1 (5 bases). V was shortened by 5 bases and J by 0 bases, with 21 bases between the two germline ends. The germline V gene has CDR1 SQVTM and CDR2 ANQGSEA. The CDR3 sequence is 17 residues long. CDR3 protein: CSVRGQFMSSSTDTQYF. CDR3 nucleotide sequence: TGCAGCGTTCGTGGACAATTCATGTCGTCTAGCACAGATACGCAGTATTTT.

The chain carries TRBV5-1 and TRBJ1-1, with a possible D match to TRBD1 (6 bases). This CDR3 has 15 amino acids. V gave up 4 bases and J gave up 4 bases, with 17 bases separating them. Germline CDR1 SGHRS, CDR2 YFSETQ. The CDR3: CASSADTGMSTEAFF. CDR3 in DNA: TGCGCCAGCAGCGCAGACACAGGGATGAGCACTGAAGCTTTCTTT.

The CDR3 loop is CASSQDGDSLAWNEKLFF. Written as DNA, the CDR3 is TGCGCCAGCAGCCAAGACGGAGACAGCCTGGCTTGGAATGAAAAACTGTTTTTT. The gene calls are TRBV4-3 and TRBJ1-4; a possible D gene is TRBD1 (5 bases). Germline lookup yields CDR1 LGHNA and CDR2 YSLEER. The CDR3 is 18 amino acids. Trimming cost V 0 bases and J 5 bases, with 19 bases left between them.

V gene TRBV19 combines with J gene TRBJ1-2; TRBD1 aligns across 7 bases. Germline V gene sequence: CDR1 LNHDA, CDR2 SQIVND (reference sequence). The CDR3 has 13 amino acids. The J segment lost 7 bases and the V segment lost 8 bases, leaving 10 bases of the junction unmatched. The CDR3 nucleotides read TGTGCCAGTTCCACAGGGGAGGAGGCTGGCTACACCTTC. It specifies CASSTGEEAGYTF.

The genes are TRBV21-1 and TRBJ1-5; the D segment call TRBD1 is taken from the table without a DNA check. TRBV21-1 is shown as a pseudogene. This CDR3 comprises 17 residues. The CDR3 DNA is TGTGCCAGCAGCAAGACGATGGAGAGGACATATTTGCAGCCCCAGCATTTT. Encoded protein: CASSKTMERTYLQPQHF.

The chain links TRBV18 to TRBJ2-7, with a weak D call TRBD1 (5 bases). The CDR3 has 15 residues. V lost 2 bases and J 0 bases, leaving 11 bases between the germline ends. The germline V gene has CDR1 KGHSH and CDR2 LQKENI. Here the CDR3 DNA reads TGTGCCAGCTCACCAACAGGTCGTAACTCCTACGAGCAGTACTTC. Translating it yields CASSPTGRNSYEQYF.

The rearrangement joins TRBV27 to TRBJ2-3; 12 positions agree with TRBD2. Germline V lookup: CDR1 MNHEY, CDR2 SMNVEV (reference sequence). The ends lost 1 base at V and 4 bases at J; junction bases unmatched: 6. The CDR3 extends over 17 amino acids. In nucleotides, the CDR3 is TGTGCCAGCAGTTTATGGGGGACTAGCGGGCTGCCAGATACGCAGTATTTT. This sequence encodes CASSLWGTSGLPDTQYF.

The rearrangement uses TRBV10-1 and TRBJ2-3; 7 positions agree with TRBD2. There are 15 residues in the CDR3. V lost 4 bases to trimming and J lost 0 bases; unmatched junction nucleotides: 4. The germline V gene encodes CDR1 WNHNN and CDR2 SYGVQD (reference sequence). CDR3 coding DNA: TGCGCCAGCAGTGCTCTAGCGGCGAGCACAGATACGCAGTATTTT. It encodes CASSALAASTDTQYF.

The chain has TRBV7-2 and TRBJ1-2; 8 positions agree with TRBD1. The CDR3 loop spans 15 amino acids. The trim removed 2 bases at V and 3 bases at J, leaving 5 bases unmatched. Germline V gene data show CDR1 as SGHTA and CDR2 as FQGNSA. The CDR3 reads CASSLTRGPDYGYTF. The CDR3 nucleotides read TGTGCCAGCAGCTTAACCAGGGGGCCCGACTATGGCTACACCTTC.

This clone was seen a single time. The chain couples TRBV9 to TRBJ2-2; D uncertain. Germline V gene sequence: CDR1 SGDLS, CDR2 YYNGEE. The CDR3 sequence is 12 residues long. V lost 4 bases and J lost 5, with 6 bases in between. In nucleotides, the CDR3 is TGTGCCAGCAGCCCTAGGACCGGGGAGCTGTTTTTT. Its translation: CASSPRTGELFF.

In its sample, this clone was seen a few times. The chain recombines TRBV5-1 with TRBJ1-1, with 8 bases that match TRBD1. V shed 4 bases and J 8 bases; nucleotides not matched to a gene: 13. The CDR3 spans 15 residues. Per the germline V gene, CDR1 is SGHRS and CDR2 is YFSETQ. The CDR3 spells CASSSFGQGGSEAFF. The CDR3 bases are TGCGCCAGCAGCAGTTTCGGACAGGGTGGGTCCGAAGCTTTCTTT.

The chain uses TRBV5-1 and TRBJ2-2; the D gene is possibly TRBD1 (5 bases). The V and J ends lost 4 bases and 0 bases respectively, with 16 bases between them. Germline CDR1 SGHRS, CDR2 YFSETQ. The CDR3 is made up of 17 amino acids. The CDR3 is CASSIPWQGSNTGELFF. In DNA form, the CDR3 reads TGCGCCAGCAGCATTCCCTGGCAGGGTTCGAACACCGGGGAGCTGTTTTTT.

CDR3 in amino acids: CASKLEGSYEQYF. The CDR3 DNA reads TGTGCCAGTAAGTTAGAGGGTTCCTACGAGCAGTACTTC. The chain uses TRBV19 and TRBJ2-7; D perhaps matches TRBD2 (5 bases). The CDR3 length is 13 residues. With 7 bases removed from V and 1 base from J, the gap between germline ends came to 11 bases. Germline CDR1 reads LNHDA; CDR2 reads SQIVND (reference sequence).

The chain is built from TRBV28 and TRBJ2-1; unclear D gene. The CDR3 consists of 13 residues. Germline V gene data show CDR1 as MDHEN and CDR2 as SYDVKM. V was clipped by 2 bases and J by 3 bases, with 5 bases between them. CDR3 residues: CASSLPGYNEQFF. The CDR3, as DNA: TGTGCCAGCAGTTTACCAGGCTACAATGAGCAGTTCTTC.

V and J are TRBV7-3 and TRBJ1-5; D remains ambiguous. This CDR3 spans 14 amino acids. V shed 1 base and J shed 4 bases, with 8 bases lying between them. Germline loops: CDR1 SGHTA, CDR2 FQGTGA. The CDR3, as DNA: TGTGCCAGCAGCTTAATACTGGAGAATCAGCCCCAGCATTTT. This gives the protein CASSLILENQPQHF.

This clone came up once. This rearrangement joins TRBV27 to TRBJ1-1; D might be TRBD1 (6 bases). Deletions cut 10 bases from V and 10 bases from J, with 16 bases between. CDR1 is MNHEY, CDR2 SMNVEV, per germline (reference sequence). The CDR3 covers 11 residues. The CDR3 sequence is CATLGQGRAFF. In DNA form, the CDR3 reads TGTGCCACCCTGGGGCAGGGGCGAGCTTTCTTT.

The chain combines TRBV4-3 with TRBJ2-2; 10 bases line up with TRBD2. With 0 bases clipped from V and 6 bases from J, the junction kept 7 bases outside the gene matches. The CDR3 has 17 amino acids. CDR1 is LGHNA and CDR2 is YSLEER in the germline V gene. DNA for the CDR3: TGCGCCAGCAGCCAAGAACCGGGACTAGCGTTGCCCGGGGAGCTGTTTTTT. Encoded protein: CASSQEPGLALPGELFF.